Listed below are T cell receptor beta chains from one sample, sequenced in a study of cytomegalovirus exposure and HLA in healthy donors. Measured with immunoSEQ multiplex PCR; TCRdb has only the in-frame clones, and not every one. The sample has around 57,000 clones; around 89% are singletons. The material sequenced was PBMCs. All receptors come from a young man in good health and CMV-seropositive. The CDR3 runs from the conserved cysteine through the conserved F or W. Fields, in order: clone size, D gene, V gene, J gene, CDR3 protein, CDR3 DNA. The D gene is left open where the match is weak. Expanded clones get a size class; other rows say once, few or many, or leave the size out.

abundance: NA
d_gene: NA
v_gene: TRBV5-1
j_gene: TRBJ2-3
CDR3aa: CASSLGDRGGTDTQYF
CDR3nt: TGCGCCAGCAGCTTGGGAGACAGGGGAGGGACAGATACGCAGTATTTT

abundance: NA
d_gene: NA
v_gene: TRBV29-1
j_gene: TRBJ2-1
CDR3aa: CSVGAGVEQFF
CDR3nt: TGCAGCGTTGGGGCGGGCGTAGAGCAGTTCTTC

abundance: NA
d_gene: NA
v_gene: TRBV6-4
j_gene: TRBJ2-3
CDR3aa: CASSERSTDTQYF
CDR3nt: TGTGCCAGCAGTGAGCGGAGCACAGATACGCAGTATTTT

abundance: NA
d_gene: TRBD1
v_gene: TRBV19
j_gene: TRBJ2-7
CDR3aa: CASSLGQGNSYEQYF
CDR3nt: TGTGCCAGTAGTCTCGGACAGGGGAACTCCTACGAGCAGTACTTC

abundance: NA
d_gene: NA
v_gene: TRBV9
j_gene: TRBJ2-7
CDR3aa: CASSPQIGRDYEQYF
CDR3nt: TGTGCCAGCAGCCCCCAAATCGGACGGGATTACGAGCAGTACTTC

abundance: once
d_gene: NA
v_gene: TRBV6-5
j_gene: TRBJ2-1
CDR3aa: CASSYSGQAFEQFF
CDR3nt: TGTGCCAGCAGTTACTCGGGGCAGGCCTTTGAGCAGTTCTTC

abundance: NA
d_gene: NA
v_gene: TRBV6-1
j_gene: TRBJ2-7
CDR3aa: CATLRSLPREQYF
CDR3nt: TGTGCCACCCTTAGGAGCCTGCCGCGAGAGCAGTACTTC

abundance: NA
d_gene: NA
v_gene: TRBV9
j_gene: TRBJ2-2
CDR3aa: CASSVDSANTGELFF
CDR3nt: TGTGCCAGCAGCGTCGACAGCGCGAACACCGGGGAGCTGTTTTTT

abundance: NA
d_gene: NA
v_gene: TRBV11-2
j_gene: TRBJ2-7
CDR3aa: CASSLSGAVYEQYF
CDR3nt: TGTGCCAGCAGTCTAAGCGGAGCGGTCTACGAGCAGTACTTC

abundance: NA
d_gene: TRBD1
v_gene: TRBV7-6
j_gene: TRBJ2-2
CDR3aa: CASSVSTQGKYSTGELFF
CDR3nt: TGTGCCAGCAGCGTCAGCACACAGGGGAAGTATAGCACCGGGGAGCTGTTTTTT

abundance: NA
d_gene: NA
v_gene: TRBV6-5
j_gene: TRBJ1-5
CDR3aa: CASSYSSGYQPQHF
CDR3nt: TGTGCCAGCAGTTACTCGTCGGGGTATCAGCCCCAGCATTTT

abundance: NA
d_gene: TRBD1
v_gene: TRBV13
j_gene: TRBJ2-1
CDR3aa: CASSSPGQGAYSAPNEQFF
CDR3nt: TGTGCCAGCAGCTCGCCGGGACAGGGGGCTTATTCGGCCCCCAATGAGCAGTTCTTC

abundance: once
d_gene: TRBD1
v_gene: TRBV5-1
j_gene: TRBJ1-5
CDR3aa: CASSHTGVDQPQHF
CDR3nt: TGCGCCAGCAGCCACACAGGGGTGGATCAGCCCCAGCATTTT

abundance: NA
d_gene: NA
v_gene: TRBV20-1
j_gene: TRBJ1-1
CDR3aa: CSASRYSEAFF
CDR3nt: TGCAGTGCCTCCCGGTATAGTGAAGCTTTCTTT

abundance: NA
d_gene: TRBD1
v_gene: TRBV28
j_gene: TRBJ2-5
CDR3aa: CASSHTTGAGETQYF
CDR3nt: TGTGCCAGCAGTCACACGACAGGGGCAGGGGAGACCCAGTACTTC

abundance: NA
d_gene: TRBD2
v_gene: TRBV5-8
j_gene: TRBJ2-3
CDR3aa: CASSRTSGMVDTQYF
CDR3nt: TGTGCCAGCAGCCGGACTAGCGGGATGGTGGATACGCAGTATTTT

abundance: NA
d_gene: TRBD1
v_gene: TRBV29-1
j_gene: TRBJ2-3
CDR3aa: CSVRLQGARTDTQYF
CDR3nt: TGCAGCGTCAGATTGCAGGGGGCGAGGACAGATACGCAGTATTTT

abundance: NA
d_gene: NA
v_gene: TRBV28
j_gene: TRBJ2-5
CDR3aa: CASSFSEGEVETQYF
CDR3nt: TGTGCCAGCAGTTTCTCCGAGGGAGAAGTGGAGACCCAGTACTTC

abundance: NA
d_gene: NA
v_gene: TRBV6-5
j_gene: TRBJ1-2
CDR3aa: CASSSPRSGYGYTF
CDR3nt: TGTGCCAGCAGTTCCCCTAGAAGCGGCTATGGCTACACCTTC

abundance: NA
d_gene: TRBD1
v_gene: TRBV28
j_gene: TRBJ1-2
CDR3aa: CASSLRGASNYGYTF
CDR3nt: TGTGCCAGCAGCCTCAGGGGGGCGTCTAACTATGGCTACACCTTC

abundance: NA
d_gene: TRBD2
v_gene: TRBV5-8
j_gene: TRBJ2-1
CDR3aa: CASSLGWGTGGLSSYNEQFF
CDR3nt: TGTGCCAGCAGCTTGGGATGGGGAACGGGAGGGTTGAGCTCCTACAATGAGCAGTTCTTC

abundance: NA
d_gene: NA
v_gene: TRBV6-5
j_gene: TRBJ1-5
CDR3aa: CASSALRGGNQPQHF
CDR3nt: TGTGCCAGCAGTGCCCTTCGGGGTGGGAATCAGCCCCAGCATTTT

abundance: NA
d_gene: NA
v_gene: TRBV5-1
j_gene: TRBJ2-5
CDR3aa: CASSLALVDPKETQYF
CDR3nt: TGCGCCAGCAGCTTGGCCCTAGTAGACCCGAAAGAGACCCAGTACTTC

abundance: NA
d_gene: NA
v_gene: TRBV15
j_gene: TRBJ2-3
CDR3aa: CATSRDFRDTQYF
CDR3nt: TGTGCCACCAGCAGAGACTTTCGAGATACGCAGTATTTT

abundance: NA
d_gene: TRBD2
v_gene: TRBV7-9
j_gene: TRBJ2-7
CDR3aa: CASSYGSGGGYEQYF
CDR3nt: TGTGCCAGCAGTTACGGGTCGGGAGGAGGATACGAGCAGTACTTC

abundance: NA
d_gene: TRBD2
v_gene: TRBV11-2
j_gene: TRBJ2-7
CDR3aa: CASSLAGLAVSYEQYF
CDR3nt: TGTGCCAGCAGCTTAGCCGGACTAGCGGTCTCCTACGAGCAGTACTTC

abundance: NA
d_gene: TRBD2
v_gene: TRBV5-1
j_gene: TRBJ2-7
CDR3aa: CASSPTSEGSEQYF
CDR3nt: TGCGCCAGCAGCCCGACTAGCGAAGGGAGCGAGCAGTACTTC

abundance: NA
d_gene: NA
v_gene: TRBV15
j_gene: TRBJ1-3
CDR3aa: CATSRGFTSSGNTIYF
CDR3nt: TGTGCCACCAGCAGAGGTTTCACAAGCTCTGGAAACACCATATATTTT